This paragraph covers one T cell receptor (beta chain) sequence. The record originates from a study of blood T cell repertoires in COVID-19. Study details: Sites across the United States, Italy and Spain contributed samples from acute and convalescent COVID-19.

Self-reported history from a screening survey and questionnaire set each donor's cohort. For recovered donors of Cohort 3, there were two negative PCRs, clearance, or symptom resolution. The germline V gene encodes CDR1 SQVTM and CDR2 ANQGSEA. This CDR3 has 14 amino acids. V lost 4 bases and J lost 0, with 11 bases in between. Per the study methods: Estimated nucleated cell counts came from reference gene primer amplification. Profiling relied on immunoSEQ multiplex PCR, and the TCRdb table lists in-frame clones only, not all of them. That table furnishes V, J and clone size, whereas the DNA furnished D and trimming. Found here are some 250,000 clones, about 80% of them singletons; the top ten hold about 15%.

This receptor was obtained from a man aged 35-49 years who had recovered from COVID-19. V gene TRBV29-1 combines with J gene TRBJ2-3; D possibly corresponds to TRBD1 (5 bases). The sample taken for sequencing was PBMCs or T cells enriched from blood (not recorded which). The CDR3 protein is CSVVTAPSTDTQYF. In nucleotides, the CDR3 is TGCAGCGTTGTGACAGCCCCTAGCACAGATACGCAGTATTTT.